What follows is one T cell receptor (beta chain) and its context. The data originate from a study of T cell changes during pregnancy in multiple sclerosis. Profiled with immunoSEQ multiplex PCR; TCRdb holds only in-frame clones, not every one. The sample gives about 46,000 clones, about 91% of which show up once; about 3% is in the top ten. The germline CDR1 and CDR2 sequences are ENHRY and SYGVKD. Between the trimmed V and J ends, which lost 6 bases and 0 bases, there was a span of 17 bases. The CDR3 length is 17 residues. This chain joins TRBV10-3 and TRBJ1-4; tentatively, D is TRBD1 (5 bases). The TCR sequence derives from a female donor with multiple sclerosis, enrolled in a pregnancy study. Specimen: CD8+ T cells from peripheral blood mononuclear cells, collected in the second trimester of pregnancy. The CDR3 bases are TGTGCCATCAGCCAATCAAGCGGGGCCGCAACTAATGAAAAACTGTTTTTT. Encoded protein: CAISQSSGAATNEKLFF.